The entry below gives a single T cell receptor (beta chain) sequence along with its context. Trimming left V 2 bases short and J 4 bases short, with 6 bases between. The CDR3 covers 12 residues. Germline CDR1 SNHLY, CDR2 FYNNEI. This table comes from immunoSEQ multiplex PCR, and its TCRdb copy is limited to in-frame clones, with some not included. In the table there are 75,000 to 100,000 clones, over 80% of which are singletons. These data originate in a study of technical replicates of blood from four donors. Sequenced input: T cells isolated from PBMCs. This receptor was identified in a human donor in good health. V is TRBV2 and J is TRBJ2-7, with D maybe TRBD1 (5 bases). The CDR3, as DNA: TGTGCCAGCAGTGAACAGGGTTACGAGCAGTACTTC. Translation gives CASSEQGYEQYF. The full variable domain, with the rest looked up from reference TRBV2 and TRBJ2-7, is EPEVTQTPSHQVTQMGQEVILRCVPISNHLYFYWYRQILGQKVEFLVSFYNNEISEKSEIFDDQFSVERPDGSNFTLKIRSTKLEDSAMYFCASSEQGYEQYFGPGTRLTVT.